The 20 T cell receptor beta chains presented below share a single source sample, sequenced in a study of blood T cells in healthy people across ages. For the second PCR, which ran for 7 to 11 cycles, a sample-barcoded 5' primer and a J-beta primer mix were used. Via MiXCR, TCRdb re-called the 5' RACE reads, giving one row per CDR3 protein. The table records some 1.7 million distinct CDR3 sequences, 28% of them present only once. Source material: blood. Every receptor here comes from a woman in her twenties or thirties in good health.

This chain uses TRBV20-1 with TRBJ2-6; 10 nucleotides line up with TRBD1. Germline V gives CDR1 DFQATT, CDR2 SNEGSKA (reference sequence). V lost 2 bases and J lost 0; bases outside the gene matches: 7. The length of the CDR3 is 18 residues. CDR3 nucleotide sequence: TGCAGTGCTAGACTAACCGGGACAGGGGCCTCTGGGGCCAACGTCCTGACTTTC. Protein sequence: CSARLTGTGASGANVLTF.

The chain links TRBV7-2 to TRBJ2-5; weak D call: TRBD2 (5 bases). Per the germline V gene, CDR1 is SGHTA and CDR2 is FQGNSA. The CDR3 covers 16 residues. V lost 5 bases, J lost 4 bases, and 20 bases lay in between. The CDR3 bases are TGTGCCAGCAGCCCTTCCTCCTGGCTAGCCGTAGAGACCCAGTACTTC. Protein product: CASSPSSWLAVETQYF.

This clonotype was counted between two and nine times. The V gene is TRBV6-2 or TRBV6-3, the J gene TRBJ1-5; no clear D gene. Germline CDR1 reads MNHEY; CDR2 reads SVGEGT. The CDR3 is 13 residues long. The V gene lost 7 bases and the J gene lost 7 bases, with 14 bases spanning the gap. The CDR3 reads CASTPVPQQPQHF. CDR3 in DNA: TGTGCCAGCACCCCGGTTCCCCAACAGCCCCAGCATTTT.

This clonotype appeared many times. The J gene is TRBJ2-4, the V gene TRBV7-9, with D possibly being TRBD1 or TRBD2 (6 bases each). The V gene lost 0 bases and the J gene lost 3 bases, with 15 bases spanning the gap. The length of the CDR3 is 17 residues. Germline CDR1 SEHNR, CDR2 FQNEAQ (reference sequence). The CDR3 reads CASSLAPGAFGKNIQYF. CDR3 in DNA: TGTGCCAGCAGCTTAGCGCCGGGGGCGTTTGGCAAAAACATTCAGTACTTC.

This clonotype was observed a handful of times. The chain has TRBV7-2 and TRBJ2-3; D unclear. Germline V lookup: CDR1 SGHTA, CDR2 FQGNSA. CDR3 length: 15 amino acids. V was trimmed by 5 bases and J by 0 bases, leaving 12 bases between them. This CDR3 reads CASSPSLGSTDTQYF. CDR3 DNA: TGTGCCAGCAGCCCTAGTTTAGGTAGCACAGATACGCAGTATTTT. Full variable domain (outside the CDR3, taken from reference TRBV7-2 and TRBJ2-3): GAGVSQSPSNKVTEKGKDVELRCDPISGHTALYWYRQSLGQGLEFLIYFQGNSAPDKSGLPSDRFSAERTGGSVSTLTIQRTQQEDSAVYLCASSPSLGSTDTQYFGPGTRLTVL.

This clonotype was found a few times. This rearrangement joins TRBV18 to TRBJ1-1, with 10 bases matching TRBD1. V shed 4 bases, J shed 0 bases, and the junction held 2 bases outside the gene matches. Germline V gene data show CDR1 as KGHSH and CDR2 as LQKENI. The CDR3 is 15 residues long. CDR3 sequence (DNA): TGTGCCAGCTCACAAGGGACAGGGGTGAACACTGAAGCTTTCTTT. Protein product: CASSQGTGVNTEAFF. The whole variable domain, filled in from reference TRBV18 and TRBJ1-1, reads NAGVMQNPRHLVRRRGQEARLRCSPMKGHSHVYWYRQLPEEGLKFMVYLQKENIIDESGMPKERFSAEFPKEGPSILRIQQVVRGDSAAYFCASSQGTGVNTEAFFGQGTRLTVV.

The table lists this clonotype with a few counts. The chain links TRBV20-1 to TRBJ2-7; a weak D match, TRBD1 (7 bases). V was cut by 6 bases and J by 5 bases, with 17 bases left in between. CDR3 length equals 13 residues. Germline values: CDR1 DFQATT, CDR2 SNEGSKA (reference sequence). CDR3 loop: CSALRGTVNEQYF. For the CDR3, the DNA is TGCAGTGCCCTGCGCGGGACAGTAAACGAGCAGTACTTC.

This chain joins TRBV20-1 and TRBJ2-3; D gene unclear. This CDR3 is 12 amino acids long. The V end was cut by 0 bases, the J end by 10 bases, with 11 bases between. Germline V gene data show CDR1 as DFQATT and CDR2 as SNEGSKA (reference sequence). CDR3 residues: CSARDPLRSQYF. In DNA form, the CDR3 reads TGCAGTGCTAGAGACCCTTTAAGGTCGCAGTATTTT.

Only a few counts were recorded for this clonotype. The chain employs TRBV12-3 or TRBV12-4 and TRBJ1-2, with 9 bases that match TRBD1. V gave up 5 bases and J gave up 4 bases; unmatched junction bases: 5. The CDR3 loop spans 14 amino acids. The CDR3 nucleotides read TGTGCCAGCAGTGGACAGGGGCACACCTATGGCTACACCTTC. This encodes CASSGQGHTYGYTF.

This clonotype has a handful of counts. At one of its ends the junction is not consistent with the germline gene, which may arise from a read error. J is TRBJ1-1 and V is TRBV12-3 or TRBV12-4, with D hard to call. The CDR3 is 14 amino acids. The CDR3 region is CASSSGVLNTGAFF. The CDR3 coding sequence is TGTGCCAGCAGTTCTGGGGTACTGAACACTGGAGCTTTCTTT.

For the CDR3, the DNA is TGCAGTGCTAGACGGACAGGGATCGACAATGAGCAGTACTTC. Amino acid sequence: CSARRTGIDNEQYF. V usage is TRBV20-1 and J usage is TRBJ2-4; 8 nucleotides agree with TRBD1. V lost 2 bases to trimming and J lost 13 bases; unmatched junction nucleotides: 13. Germline values: CDR1 DFQATT, CDR2 SNEGSKA (reference sequence). The CDR3 consists of 14 residues.

This clonotype was detected a few times. J is TRBJ2-3 and V is TRBV20-1, with no clear D. The CDR3 has 12 residues. Germline-derived CDR1 and CDR2 are DFQATT and SNEGSKA (reference sequence). V lost 6 bases and J 6 bases, leaving 13 bases between the germline ends. The CDR3 DNA reads TGCAGTGCCTCGGACGGGTCGGATACGCAGTATTTT. Translating gives CSASDGSDTQYF.

This chain connects TRBV6-5 to TRBJ2-3, with no clear D. This CDR3 spans 16 amino acids. Trimming removed 6 bases at V and 3 bases at J, with 19 bases between. CDR1 is MNHEY, CDR2 SVGAGI, per germline. The CDR3 spells CASSSQHALKTDTQYF. CDR3 DNA: TGTGCCAGCAGCTCACAACACGCCTTGAAGACAGATACGCAGTATTTT.

The chain combines TRBV6-4 with TRBJ2-1; D call uncertain. The V and J ends lost 5 bases and 5 bases respectively, with 10 bases between them. Germline CDR1 MRHNA, CDR2 SNTAGT. The CDR3 has 13 amino acids. The CDR3 spells CASSIGDNNEQFF. DNA of the CDR3: TGTGCCAGCAGTATAGGAGACAACAATGAGCAGTTCTTC.

This clonotype has at least ten counts. The CDR3 coding sequence is TGTGCTAGTGGTTTGGGGGACCGGTTGGGGGAGCAGTACTTC. Protein sequence: CASGLGDRLGEQYF. The genes are TRBV12-5 and TRBJ2-7; D may match TRBD1 or TRBD2 (5 bases each). This CDR3 is built from 14 residues. The V end was cut by 1 base, the J end by 7 bases, with 14 bases between. CDR1 and CDR2 from the germline V gene are LGHNT and FRNRAP.

The table lists this clonotype with many counts. The V call is TRBV5-1, the J call TRBJ2-5, with 7 nucleotides matching TRBD2. The CDR3 spans 15 residues. From germline, CDR1 is SGHRS and CDR2 YFSETQ. V shed 4 bases, J shed 5 bases, and the junction held 11 bases outside the gene matches. CDR3 in DNA: TGCGCCAGCAGCCCGTTGGCGGGGGAGGTTGAGACCCAGTACTTC. Translated, it gives CASSPLAGEVETQYF.

A single count supports this clonotype. A clone one base away is much larger, so this may be a read error. The chain is built from TRBV6-6 and TRBJ2-6, with D possibly TRBD1 on 5 matching bases. CDR1 and CDR2 from the germline V gene are MNHNY and SVGAGI (reference sequence). There are 14 residues in the CDR3. The CDR3 nucleotides are TGTGCCGGACGTCAGAGCTCTGGGGCCAACGTCCTGGCTTTC. This sequence encodes CAGRQSSGANVLAF.

J is TRBJ1-6 and V is TRBV20-1; tentative D call: TRBD1 (6 bases). CDR1 and CDR2 (germline): DFQATT, SNEGSKA (reference sequence). V dropped 0 bases and J dropped 7 bases, with 13 bases sitting between them. This CDR3 spans 15 amino acids. The CDR3: CSARDDRGANSPLHF. DNA for the CDR3: TGCAGTGCTAGAGATGATCGGGGGGCAAATTCACCCCTCCACTTT.

This clonotype was found a few times. This rearrangement joins TRBV6-6 to TRBJ2-3; D not certain. This CDR3 region has 13 residues. CDR1 MNHNY and CDR2 SVGAGI come from the germline V gene (reference sequence). V dropped 4 bases and J dropped 6 bases, with 11 bases sitting between them. Here the CDR3 reads CASSSAWRDTQYF. The CDR3 DNA is TGTGCCAGCAGTTCCGCCTGGCGGGATACGCAGTATTTT.

This clonotype was seen ten or more times. J is TRBJ2-7 and V is TRBV14; 7 nucleotides match TRBD2. Germline V lookup: CDR1 SGHDN, CDR2 FVKESK. V dropped 3 bases and J dropped 5; count of bases not matched to a gene: 7. The CDR3 consists of 14 residues. The CDR3 sequence is CASSQEGGRDEQYF. The CDR3 region has the DNA TGTGCCAGCAGCCAGGAGGGAGGGAGGGACGAGCAGTACTTC.